These T cell receptor beta chains were read from a single sample in a study of blood T cell repertoires in COVID-19. Generated by immunoSEQ multiplex PCR, the TCRdb table keeps only in-frame clones and is missing some. This sample has fewer than 400,000 clones, with about 87% found just once. The sequencing sample was made of PBMCs or T cells enriched from blood (not recorded which). The receptor set was obtained from a woman between 18 and 29 years old who had recovered from COVID-19. Each CDR3 is given with its conserved first and last residue. The D gene is left open where the match is weak. Clone size appears in some rows only: once, few, many, or a class for an expanded clone.

DNA: TGTGCCAGCAGAGCCAATCCCGGGACAGGGGGTCCCGATACGCAGTATTTT
CDR3: CASRANPGTGGPDTQYF
J: TRBJ2-3
size: NA
V: TRBV7-9
D: TRBD1

DNA: TGTGCCACGGGGGACAGTATTAACTATGGCTACACCTTC
CDR3: CATGDSINYGYTF
J: TRBJ1-2
size: NA
V: TRBV28
D: TRBD1

DNA: TGTGCCAGCAGCTCGAACCCCCGGGTCAACTATGGCTACACCTTC
CDR3: CASSSNPRVNYGYTF
J: TRBJ1-2
size: NA
V: TRBV7-2
D: NA

DNA: TGTGCCAGCAGCTTAGCGGGCCTAACGTACCAAGAGACCCAGTACTTC
CDR3: CASSLAGLTYQETQYF
J: TRBJ2-5
size: NA
V: TRBV7-6
D: NA

DNA: TGTGCCAGCAGCTCCTCCGGACAGCCGAACACTGAAGCTTTCTTT
CDR3: CASSSSGQPNTEAFF
J: TRBJ1-1
size: NA
V: TRBV7-9
D: NA

DNA: TGTGCCAGCAGTTACTCCCAGAACTACAACCCCTACGAGCAGTACTTC
CDR3: CASSYSQNYNPYEQYF
J: TRBJ2-7
size: NA
V: TRBV6-5
D: NA

DNA: TGTGCCAGCAGACCCCGACAGGGACTAGGCAATCAGCCCCAGCATTTT
CDR3: CASRPRQGLGNQPQHF
J: TRBJ1-5
size: NA
V: TRBV6-6
D: TRBD1

DNA: TGCGCCAGCAGCCAAGTGGCAGGGGAGAACACTGAAGCTTTCTTT
CDR3: CASSQVAGENTEAFF
J: TRBJ1-1
size: NA
V: TRBV4-3
D: NA

DNA: TGTGCCAGCAGCTTTGTCAGGGGGCGAAACACCGGGGAGCTGTTTTTT
CDR3: CASSFVRGRNTGELFF
J: TRBJ2-2
size: NA
V: TRBV7-8
D: TRBD1

DNA: TGTGCCACCAGTGATTCCGGGACAGGGGACTACGAGCAGTACTTC
CDR3: CATSDSGTGDYEQYF
J: TRBJ2-7
size: NA
V: TRBV24-1
D: TRBD1

DNA: TGTGCCAGCAGACTACCAGGGATGGGGAATACTGAAGCTTTCTTT
CDR3: CASRLPGMGNTEAFF
J: TRBJ1-1
size: NA
V: TRBV2
D: NA

DNA: TGTGCCAGCAGACAGAATACAGGGGATAGCACTGAAGCTTTCTTT
CDR3: CASRQNTGDSTEAFF
J: TRBJ1-1
size: NA
V: TRBV6-5
D: TRBD1

DNA: TGTGCCAGCAGCTTGGATGGGACAGTAAAAAACATTCAGTACTTC
CDR3: CASSLDGTVKNIQYF
J: TRBJ2-4
size: NA
V: TRBV5-4
D: TRBD1

DNA: TGTGCCAGCTCACTCAATACAGACACTTCCTATAATTCACCCCTCCACTTT
CDR3: CASSLNTDTSYNSPLHF
J: TRBJ1-6
size: NA
V: TRBV18
D: NA

DNA: TGTGCCAGCAGCTTAGACAGTCAAGAGACCCAGTACTTC
CDR3: CASSLDSQETQYF
J: TRBJ2-5
size: NA
V: TRBV7-7
D: NA

DNA: TGCGCCAGCAGCTTGGTGGACTTCACCGGGGAGCTGTTTTTT
CDR3: CASSLVDFTGELFF
J: TRBJ2-2
size: few
V: TRBV5-1
D: NA

DNA: TGTGCCAGCAGCCAAGGGACTAGCGTGGGGGAGCTGTTTTTT
CDR3: CASSQGTSVGELFF
J: TRBJ2-2
size: NA
V: TRBV14
D: TRBD2

DNA: TGTGCCAGCAGTGGGACTCCAGGCTACACCTTC
CDR3: CASSGTPGYTF
J: TRBJ1-2
size: NA
V: TRBV9
D: NA

DNA: TGCGCCAGCAGCCAAGTTATAATGGAGATCCCTGGGAACACCATATATTTT
CDR3: CASSQVIMEIPGNTIYF
J: TRBJ1-3
size: NA
V: TRBV4-1
D: NA

DNA: TGTGCCAGCAGGGACAGGGGAGTGGGCTATGGCTACACCTTC
CDR3: CASRDRGVGYGYTF
J: TRBJ1-2
size: NA
V: TRBV27
D: TRBD1

DNA: TGTGCCAGCAGGAAACAGCGGGGAAATGAGCAGTTCTTC
CDR3: CASRKQRGNEQFF
J: TRBJ2-1
size: once
V: TRBV7-2
D: TRBD2

DNA: TGTGCCAGCAGCGTACTCCCACAGGGATGGAACACTGAAGCTTTCTTT
CDR3: CASSVLPQGWNTEAFF
J: TRBJ1-1
size: NA
V: TRBV9
D: NA

DNA: TGCGCCAGCAGCTTGGCTCCTAACTACAATGAGCAGTTCTTC
CDR3: CASSLAPNYNEQFF
J: TRBJ2-1
size: once
V: TRBV5-1
D: NA

DNA: TGTGCCAGCAGTTACGGAAACAGGGTGTTTTATGGCTACACCTTC
CDR3: CASSYGNRVFYGYTF
J: TRBJ1-2
size: NA
V: TRBV6-5
D: NA

DNA: TGTGCCAGCTCTGGGGGGGCCACCCCTTACGAGCAGTACTTC
CDR3: CASSGGATPYEQYF
J: TRBJ2-7
size: NA
V: TRBV28
D: NA

DNA: TGTGCCAGCAGTGACAGGGGGTCTAACAACTATGGCTACACCTTC
CDR3: CASSDRGSNNYGYTF
J: TRBJ1-2
size: NA
V: TRBV2
D: TRBD1

DNA: TGTGCCAGCAGTTACTCGAGGCTAGCGGGGAACTACGAGCAGTACTTC
CDR3: CASSYSRLAGNYEQYF
J: TRBJ2-7
size: NA
V: TRBV6-5
D: TRBD2

DNA: TGTGCCAGCAAGGGGGCCTCGAGCTATGGCTACACCTTC
CDR3: CASKGASSYGYTF
J: TRBJ1-2
size: few
V: TRBV9
D: TRBD1

DNA: TGTGCCAGCTCACCGTTCGCCGACAGAATGAACACTGAAGCTTTCTTT
CDR3: CASSPFADRMNTEAFF
J: TRBJ1-1
size: NA
V: TRBV18
D: NA

DNA: TGTGCCAGCAGCTTAGAACAGGGGGACTTATATGGCTACACCTTC
CDR3: CASSLEQGDLYGYTF
J: TRBJ1-2
size: once
V: TRBV7-9
D: TRBD1

DNA: TGTGCCAGCAGCTTAGGGAGGGGGCCAGGTTACGAGCAGTACTTC
CDR3: CASSLGRGPGYEQYF
J: TRBJ2-7
size: NA
V: TRBV7-8
D: NA

DNA: TGCAGCGTTGGCCATCAAGAGAGGGACACTGAAGCTTTCTTT
CDR3: CSVGHQERDTEAFF
J: TRBJ1-1
size: NA
V: TRBV29-1
D: NA

DNA: TGTGCCAGCAGCTTGGGGGTCGGGACAGACACTGAAGCTTTCTTT
CDR3: CASSLGVGTDTEAFF
J: TRBJ1-1
size: once
V: TRBV5-4
D: TRBD1

DNA: TGTGCCAGTGCGGGGTTTCTTGGCGGGAGATCCCCCTACGAGCAGTACTTC
CDR3: CASAGFLGGRSPYEQYF
J: TRBJ2-7
size: NA
V: TRBV27
D: TRBD2

DNA: TGTGCCAGCAGCCTACGGGGTTCCTACGAGCAGTACTTC
CDR3: CASSLRGSYEQYF
J: TRBJ2-7
size: NA
V: TRBV4-2
D: NA

DNA: TGTGCCAGCAGCCAAGTCGACAGGGGGGGTGAAAAACTGTTTTTT
CDR3: CASSQVDRGGEKLFF
J: TRBJ1-4
size: NA
V: TRBV4-2
D: TRBD1

DNA: TGTGCCAGCAGCTTAGGGGGAGTGGATCAGCCCCAGCATTTT
CDR3: CASSLGGVDQPQHF
J: TRBJ1-5
size: NA
V: TRBV7-8
D: NA

DNA: TGTGCCAGCAGTCGGACAGGAGGGCACGTCTCCTACAATGAGCAGTTCTTC
CDR3: CASSRTGGHVSYNEQFF
J: TRBJ2-1
size: NA
V: TRBV5-4
D: NA

DNA: TGTGCCAGCTCACCAAGCGGCCGGCAGGGGGAGCAGTACTTC
CDR3: CASSPSGRQGEQYF
J: TRBJ2-7
size: NA
V: TRBV18
D: NA

DNA: TGTGCCACCAGTGATATTGGGCCCGGACAGGGAAAGGCGAACGGGGAGCTGTTTTTT
CDR3: CATSDIGPGQGKANGELFF
J: TRBJ2-2
size: NA
V: TRBV24-1
D: TRBD1

DNA: TGTGCCAGCAGCTCAAAGGCACCCGGGACAGACATGAACACTGAAGCTTTCTTT
CDR3: CASSSKAPGTDMNTEAFF
J: TRBJ1-1
size: NA
V: TRBV7-9
D: TRBD1

DNA: TGTGCCAGTAGTATCCCCAGGGGGCAATGGGTAAGGAATCAGCCCCAGCATTTT
CDR3: CASSIPRGQWVRNQPQHF
J: TRBJ1-5
size: NA
V: TRBV19
D: TRBD1

DNA: TGCACCAGCAGCCAAGGCTGTGGACTCATGAACACTGAAGCTTTCTTT
CDR3: CTSSQGCGLMNTEAFF
J: TRBJ1-1
size: NA
V: TRBV1
D: NA

DNA: TGTGCCAGCAGCTTAGCGACGCGGAATAACTATGGCTACACCTTC
CDR3: CASSLATRNNYGYTF
J: TRBJ1-2
size: few
V: TRBV7-2
D: NA

DNA: TGTGCCAGTAGTGTCAACGGGAAATTGAACACTGAAGCTTTCTTT
CDR3: CASSVNGKLNTEAFF
J: TRBJ1-1
size: NA
V: TRBV19
D: NA

DNA: TGTGCCAGCAGCTTACGAGGGGCAGGGGCCGGCACTGAAGCTTTCTTT
CDR3: CASSLRGAGAGTEAFF
J: TRBJ1-1
size: NA
V: TRBV7-2
D: NA